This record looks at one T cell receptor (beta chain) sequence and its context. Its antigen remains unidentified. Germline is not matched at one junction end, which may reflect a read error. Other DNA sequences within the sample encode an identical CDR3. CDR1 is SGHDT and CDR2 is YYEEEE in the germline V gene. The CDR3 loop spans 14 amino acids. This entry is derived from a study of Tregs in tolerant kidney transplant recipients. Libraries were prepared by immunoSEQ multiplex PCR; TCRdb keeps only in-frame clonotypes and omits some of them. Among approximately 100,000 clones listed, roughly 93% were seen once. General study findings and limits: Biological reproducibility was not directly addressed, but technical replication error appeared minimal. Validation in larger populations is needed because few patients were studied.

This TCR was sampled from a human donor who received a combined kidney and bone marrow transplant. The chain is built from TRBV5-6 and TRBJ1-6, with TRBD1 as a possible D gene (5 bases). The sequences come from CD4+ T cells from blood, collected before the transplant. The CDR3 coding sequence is TGTGCCAGCAGTCTAGACAGATATAATTCCCCCCTCCACTTT. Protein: CASSLDRYNSPLHF.